This T cell receptor (beta chain) stems from a study of T cell repertoires in cytomegalovirus infection. This CDR3 has 16 residues. Germline V gives CDR1 MNHEY, CDR2 SMNVEV (reference sequence). V lost 5 bases and J lost 1; bases outside the gene matches: 9. Comments on this clonotype: No antigen is known for it.

Via MiXCR, TCRdb re-called the reads, giving one row per CDR3 protein. The table includes 100,000 to 150,000 distinct CDR3 sequences, 20% to 30% detected once. The J gene is TRBJ2-5, the V gene TRBV27; TRBD2 agrees at 8 bases. The specimen was PBMCs, sequenced either directly or after in vitro stimulation (not recorded which). The receptor comes from a human donor in good health (CMV status not recorded). Some clones in this sample may be carry-over from other donors' samples. CDR3 amino acids: CASSLVAGGPQETQYF. The CDR3 coding sequence is TGTGCCAGCAGTCTGGTGGCGGGAGGACCCCAAGAGACCCAGTACTTC.